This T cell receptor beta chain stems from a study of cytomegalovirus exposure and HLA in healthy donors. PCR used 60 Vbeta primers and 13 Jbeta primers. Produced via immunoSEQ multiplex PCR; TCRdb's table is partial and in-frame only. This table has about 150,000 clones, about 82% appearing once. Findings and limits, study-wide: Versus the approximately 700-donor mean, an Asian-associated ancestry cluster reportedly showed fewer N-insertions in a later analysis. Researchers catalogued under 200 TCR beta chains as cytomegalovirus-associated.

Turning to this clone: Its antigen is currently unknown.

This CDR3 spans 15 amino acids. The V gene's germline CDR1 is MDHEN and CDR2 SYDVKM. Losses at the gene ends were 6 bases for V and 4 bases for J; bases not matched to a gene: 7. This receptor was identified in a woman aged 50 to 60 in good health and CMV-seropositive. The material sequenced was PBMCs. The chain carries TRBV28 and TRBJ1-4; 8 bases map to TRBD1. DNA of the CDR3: TGTGCCAGCAGACCTTGGACAGGGAGTAATGAAAAACTGTTTTTT. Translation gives CASRPWTGSNEKLFF.